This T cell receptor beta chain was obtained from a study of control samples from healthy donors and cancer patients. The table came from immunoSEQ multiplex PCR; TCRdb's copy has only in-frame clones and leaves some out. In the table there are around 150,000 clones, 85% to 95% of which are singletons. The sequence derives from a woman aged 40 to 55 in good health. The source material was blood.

As DNA, the CDR3 is TGTGCCAGTAGTATTAAAGGACGCTCCTACGAGCAGTACTTC. This sequence encodes CASSIKGRSYEQYF. The chain carries TRBV19 and TRBJ2-7; D call uncertain. Germline values: CDR1 LNHDA, CDR2 SQIVND (reference sequence). Trimming removed 3 bases from V and 0 bases from J, with 9 bases in between. This CDR3 spans 14 amino acids. Complete variable domain (other parts from reference TRBV19 and TRBJ2-7): DGGITQSPKYLFRKEGQNVTLSCEQNLNHDAMYWYRQDPGQGLRLIYYSQIVNDFQKGDIAEGYSVSREKKESFPLTVTSAQKNPTAFYLCASSIKGRSYEQYFGPGTRLTVT.